This TCR beta chain was captured in a study of identical twins. CDR3 length equals 16 residues. Germline CDR1 is LNHNV and CDR2 is YYDKDF (reference sequence). Germline trimming cut 0 bases from V and 3 bases from J; bases unmatched to any gene: 5. To note about this clonotype: Its antigen is unidentified.

A universal primer site was created by template switching, with the cDNA bearing unique molecular identifiers. Each CDR3 protein gets one entry after TCRdb re-called the 5' RACE reads with MiXCR. The sample shows approximately 300,000 distinct CDR3 sequences, 8.5% to 9.5% of them seen only once. Overall study results and limits: In monozygotic twins, models underestimated the sharing of out-of-frame TCR alpha. Twins' surplus sharing was weaker for beta out-of-frame sequences. Reduced insertions were recorded for abundant cord blood beta clonotypes, with no such pattern in memory repertoires.

This sample was shared with a second study, whose subject was yellow fever vaccine responses in identical twins.

The material sequenced was CD8+ T cells sorted from blood. The chain combines TRBV15 with TRBJ2-7; 10 positions match TRBD2. The sequence was obtained from a woman between 18 and 29 years old in good health. The CDR3 DNA sequence: TGTGCCACCAGCAGAGAATCGCCTAGCGGGAGCTACGAGCAGTACTTC. Amino acids: CATSRESPSGSYEQYF.